The clone carrying this T cell receptor (beta chain) was picked up one time. What it recognizes is unknown. This specimen belongs to a study of cytomegalovirus exposure and HLA in healthy donors. Notes on the study in general: Rare TCR sequences dominated, though some public TCRs recurred in many donors.

Profiling relied on immunoSEQ multiplex PCR, and the TCRdb table lists in-frame clones only, not all of them. The data hold 220,000 or so clones, with 80% to 85% observed a single time. The germline gives CDR1 SGDLS, CDR2 YYNGEE. V was pared by 0 bases and J by 9 bases, with 16 bases between. CDR3 length equals 15 residues. This rearrangement joins TRBV9 to TRBJ2-1; D ambiguous. Input material: PBMCs. The clonotype was recovered from a woman aged 25 to 39 in good health and CMV-seropositive. The chain's CDR3 is CASSVGLLPKPEQFF. The CDR3 DNA sequence: TGTGCCAGCAGCGTAGGCCTCCTACCAAAGCCTGAGCAGTTCTTC.